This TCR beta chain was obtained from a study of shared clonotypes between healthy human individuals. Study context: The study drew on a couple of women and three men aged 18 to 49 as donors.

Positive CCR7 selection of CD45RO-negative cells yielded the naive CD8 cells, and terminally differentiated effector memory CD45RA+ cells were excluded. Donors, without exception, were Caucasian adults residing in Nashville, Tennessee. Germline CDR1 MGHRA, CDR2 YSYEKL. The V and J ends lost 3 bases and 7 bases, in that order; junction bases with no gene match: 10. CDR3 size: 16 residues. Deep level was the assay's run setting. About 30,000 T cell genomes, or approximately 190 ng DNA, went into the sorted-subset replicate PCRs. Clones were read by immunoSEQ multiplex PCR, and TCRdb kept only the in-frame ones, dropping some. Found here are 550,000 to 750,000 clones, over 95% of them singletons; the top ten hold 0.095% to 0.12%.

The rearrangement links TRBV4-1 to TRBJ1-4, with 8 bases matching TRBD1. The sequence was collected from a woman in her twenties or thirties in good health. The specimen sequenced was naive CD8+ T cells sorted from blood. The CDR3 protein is CASSHLQGASGEKLFF. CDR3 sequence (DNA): TGCGCCAGCAGCCACCTTCAGGGGGCTAGTGGTGAAAAACTGTTTTTT.